This TCR beta chain was identified in a study of CD8 T cells in Susac syndrome. From blood CD8+ and CD4+ T cells, TCR beta sequences were generated. Patients with stable or active relapsing-remitting disease, all of them treatment-naive, made up the multiple sclerosis controls. RNA was extracted with the RNeasy kit, and a quantity of roughly 0.5 to 1 ug was reverse transcribed using random hexamers. The immunoSEQ assay covered 54 Vbeta and 13 Jbeta segments for CDR3. TCRdb reprocessed the immunoSEQ multiplex PCR reads with MiXCR, giving one entry per CDR3 protein. The repertoire holds around 300,000 distinct CDR3 sequences, with around nine tenths as singletons. Points from the study as a whole: The study acknowledged a relatively small number of individuals in its TCR sequencing and HLA analysis.

Regarding this clonotype: Antigen unknown.

The germline V gene has CDR1 LGHDT and CDR2 YNNKEL (reference sequence). This CDR3 comprises 16 residues. Trimming removed 2 bases from V and 6 bases from J, with 16 bases in between. The chain couples TRBV3-1 to TRBJ2-2, with D possibly matching TRBD2 (5 bases). Sequencing was performed on CD8+ T cells from PBMCs. The clonotype originates from a human donor with multiple sclerosis. The CDR3 bases are TGTGCCAGCAGCCAACCGGACTCCCCTCGAGCCGGGGAGCTGTTTTTT. It yields the protein CASSQPDSPRAGELFF.